This is a list of T cell receptor beta chains from one sample in a study of T cell responses to AZD1222 COVID-19 vaccine. Repertoires were generated with immunoSEQ multiplex PCR, while TCRdb's copy carries only in-frame clones and drops some. The table includes approximately 220,000 clones, 93% detected once. The sample consisted of peripheral blood, taken on day 0 of MenACWY control vaccination. Every receptor here comes from an adult in good health. Both conserved end residues are part of each CDR3. The order of the fields is V gene, CDR3 length, D gene, CDR3 protein. D genes are given only for firm matches.

>TRBV30|11|-
CAWSGRGGYTF
>TRBV6-5|13|-
CASRAGYSYEQYF
>TRBV7-2|14|-
CASSTRPRSTEAFF
>TRBV20-1|11|-
CSARDRAAYTF
>TRBV6-5|15|-
CASSQNRATNEKLFF
>TRBV19|15|TRBD2
CASSSVGGAQETQYF
>TRBV5-1|15|TRBD1
CASSLSQGADYGYTF
>TRBV2|13|-
CASKPPDIYGYTF
>TRBV5-1|16|TRBD2
CASSLLIAGTQETQYF
>TRBV12-3/TRBV12-4|13|-
CASSPQINQPQHF
>TRBV2|17|-
CASTQRLQGSGANVLTF
>TRBV2|13|TRBD2
CASSPFLAAELFF
>TRBV19|13|-
CASSRQIQETQYF
>TRBV6-2/TRBV6-3|13|TRBD1
CASSPTGDYGYTF
>TRBV30|13|-
CAWSGGGGYGYTF
>TRBV4-1|16|-
CASSQAPGETNQPQHF
>TRBV5-6|12|-
CASNRGTYEQYF
>TRBV24-1|13|TRBD1
CATRGDSENIQYF
>TRBV6-5|15|TRBD1
CASSQGQGAVDTQYF
>TRBV28|11|-
CASGINYGYTF
>TRBV12-3/TRBV12-4|12|-
CASSTGLGELFF
>TRBV28|12|-
CASSPRTDGYTF
>TRBV5-1|17|-
CASSLFSGKTTNEKLFF
>TRBV6-2/TRBV6-3|13|-
CASSSLRGDTQYF
>TRBV6-5|12|TRBD1
CASSLDRGSRHF
>TRBV4-2|14|TRBD1
CASSRGQGKTEAFF
>TRBV11-1|13|-
CASSQDGLYGYTF
>TRBV10-2|14|-
CASNSAATLSEQYF
>TRBV10-2|14|-
CASSESGGHTEAFF
>TRBV30|15|TRBD1
CASRGQGLKNSPLHF
>TRBV4-2|16|-
CASSHGEGGANYGYTF
>TRBV19|15|-
CASRAQRAGSYGYTF
>TRBV19|15|-
CASSIGGRGNTEAFF
>TRBV28|13|-
CASSTTATYEQYF
>TRBV6-5|15|TRBD2
CASRRAGAGANVLTF
>TRBV3-1/TRBV3-2|14|-
CASSLRLNNYGYTF
>TRBV12-3/TRBV12-4|13|-
CASRTGGSTEAFF
>TRBV2|15|TRBD1
CASSIGQGSNYGYTF
>TRBV3-1/TRBV3-2|15|TRBD1
CASSPRQGGNTEAFF
>TRBV5-5|13|-
CASSLGRNTEAFF
>TRBV7-8|18|-
CASSLDPPRTTSTDTQYF
>TRBV29-1|10|TRBD2
CSYRGGAQYF
>TRBV6-5|14|-
CASSYTTGNNEAFF
>TRBV6-5|14|-
CASTSTVRGAEAFF
>TRBV18|13|TRBD1
CASSQGAEAVLFF
>TRBV3-1/TRBV3-2|15|-
CASSQNRQANTEAFF